This T cell receptor beta chain came from a study of T cells after yellow fever vaccination. TCRdb called the 5' RACE reads again in MiXCR, with one record for every CDR3 protein. The sample lists about 320,000 distinct CDR3 sequences; approximately 4.3% were seen once. V lost 2 bases, J lost 4 bases, and 0 bases stayed unmatched. The CDR3 extends over 14 amino acids. Germline CDR1 MNHNY, CDR2 SVGAGI (reference sequence). The material was PBMCs, obtained 15 days after the yellow fever booster vaccination. This clonotype originated in a man between 18 and 29 years old who received the YFV17D yellow fever vaccine. J is TRBJ1-2 and V is TRBV6-6; 11 nucleotides match TRBD1. For the CDR3, the DNA is TGTGCCAGCAGTTACGGACAGGGGGCCTATGGCTACACCTTC. Its protein is CASSYGQGAYGYTF.